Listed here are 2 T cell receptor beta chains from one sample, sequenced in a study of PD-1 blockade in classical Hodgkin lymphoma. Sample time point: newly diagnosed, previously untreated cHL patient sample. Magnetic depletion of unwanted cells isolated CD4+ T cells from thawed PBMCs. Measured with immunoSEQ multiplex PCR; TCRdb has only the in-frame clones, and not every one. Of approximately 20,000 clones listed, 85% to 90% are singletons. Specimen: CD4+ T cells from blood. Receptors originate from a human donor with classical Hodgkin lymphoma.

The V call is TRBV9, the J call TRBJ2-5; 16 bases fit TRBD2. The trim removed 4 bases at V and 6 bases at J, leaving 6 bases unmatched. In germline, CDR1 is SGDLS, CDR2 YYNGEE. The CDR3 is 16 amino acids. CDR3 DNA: TGTGCCAGCAGCCCGGGGACTAGCGGGGGGGCGAAGACCCAGTACTTC. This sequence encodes CASSPGTSGGAKTQYF.

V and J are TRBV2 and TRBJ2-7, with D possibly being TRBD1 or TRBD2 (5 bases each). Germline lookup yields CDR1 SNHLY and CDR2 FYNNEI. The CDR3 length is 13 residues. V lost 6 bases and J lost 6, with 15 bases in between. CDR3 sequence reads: CASRGTGVPEQYF. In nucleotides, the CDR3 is TGTGCCAGCAGGGGGACCGGGGTCCCCGAGCAGTACTTC. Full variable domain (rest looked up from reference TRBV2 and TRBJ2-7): EPEVTQTPSHQVTQMGQEVILRCVPISNHLYFYWYRQILGQKVEFLVSFYNNEISEKSEIFDDQFSVERPDGSNFTLKIRSTKLEDSAMYFCASRGTGVPEQYFGPGTRLTVT.